Each of the 2 T cell receptor beta chains below was sequenced from the same sample in a study of T cell clonality in common variable immunodeficiency. The data were produced by immunoSEQ multiplex PCR, yet TCRdb's version contains in-frame clones alone and is incomplete. The record shows 30,000 or so clones for this sample, with no singletons present. The sample comprised peripheral blood mononuclear cells. The receptor set was obtained from a person between 18 and 70 years old in good health.

There are many counts of this clone. The CDR3 end is not reached by the read, which stops 3 residues before it; the germline J gene fills it in. The chain links TRBV7-9 to TRBJ2-3, with D hard to call. The CDR3 spans 14 residues. From germline, CDR1 is SEHNR and CDR2 FQNEAQ (reference sequence). Trimming removed 3 bases at V and 0 bases at J, with 7 bases between. Partial CDR3 DNA: TGTGCCAGCAGCTTTATTGTGAGCACAGATACG. It specifies CASSFIVSTDT. The CDR3 as a whole reads CASSFIVSTDTQYF.

This clone was counted ten times or more. Mismatch with germline at one junction end may stem from a read error. The CDR3 end lies 3 residues beyond the end of the read and is filled in from the germline J gene. V gene TRBV4-2 combines with J gene TRBJ1-1; perhaps TRBD1 as D (6 bases). CDR3 size: 16 residues. Germline CDR1 reads LGHNA; CDR2 reads YNFKEQ. The CDR3 DNA, read in part, is TGCGCCAGCAGCCTAAGAAAACTCGAGGGGGACACTGAA. Protein product: CASSLRKLEGDTE. The CDR3 reads in full as CASSLRKLEGDTEAFF.